The 19 T cell receptor beta chains below all came from one sample that was sequenced in a study of identical twins. TCRdb analysed the 5' RACE reads with MiXCR anew, one entry per CDR3 protein. The repertoire has roughly 470,000 distinct CDR3 sequences, 14% of them found once; the top ten carry more than 0.8%. The sample was also reused in another study, on yellow fever vaccine responses in identical twins.

Sample: CD4+ T cells sorted from blood. Receptors originate from a woman aged 18-29 years in good health.

This clonotype was recorded a few times. This chain links TRBV4-3 with TRBJ2-2, with 9 bases matching TRBD1. CDR1 is LGHNA, CDR2 YSLEER, per germline. V shed 3 bases, J shed 5 bases, and the junction held 4 bases outside the gene matches. The CDR3 has 15 residues. The CDR3 DNA is TGCGCCAGCAGCCAGGGACAGGGAGGGACCGGGGAGCTGTTTTTT. Protein sequence: CASSQGQGGTGELFF.

This clonotype was detected only a few times. The chain combines TRBV28 with TRBJ2-7; TRBD1 matches 11 bases. V lost 3 bases to trimming and J lost 4 bases; unmatched junction nucleotides: 5. CDR1 and CDR2 from the germline V gene are MDHEN and SYDVKM. The CDR3 length is 15 residues. CDR3: CASSLSGTGGYEQYF. The CDR3 coding sequence is TGTGCCAGCAGTTTGTCCGGGACAGGGGGGTACGAGCAGTACTTC.

This clonotype was picked up many times. The CDR3 bases are TGTGCCAGCAGTTTAGGGCCATCAGGCTCCTACAATGAGCAGTTCTTC. Its protein is CASSLGPSGSYNEQFF. The chain recombines TRBV12-3 or TRBV12-4 with TRBJ2-1; no definite D call. V lost 1 base and J 0 bases, leaving 10 bases between the germline ends. The CDR3 contains 16 residues.

This clonotype was observed a handful of times. The chain carries TRBV28 and TRBJ2-7; 7 bases match TRBD1. This CDR3 has 15 amino acids. V shed 6 bases, J shed 2 bases, and the junction held 10 bases outside the gene matches. Per the germline V gene, CDR1 is MDHEN and CDR2 is SYDVKM. CDR3 sequence: CASSRFDRDPYEQYF. The CDR3 nucleotides read TGTGCCAGCAGCCGGTTCGACAGGGACCCCTACGAGCAGTACTTC.

Of note for this clonotype: Since a much larger clone is just one base distant, this may be a read error. CDR3 amino acids: CACSFPTRTSGSTDTQYF. In nucleotides, the CDR3 is TGTGCCTGCAGTTTCCCCACCCGGACTAGCGGGAGCACAGATACGCAGTATTTT. The chain is built from TRBV12-3 or TRBV12-4 and TRBJ2-3; 11 bases line up with TRBD2. This CDR3 contains 18 residues.

V gene TRBV19 combines with J gene TRBJ2-4, with D maybe TRBD1 (6 bases). V was trimmed by 6 bases and J by 0 bases, leaving 12 bases between them. This CDR3 contains 15 residues. Germline V lookup: CDR1 LNHDA, CDR2 SQIVND (reference sequence). CDR3 residues: CASSDRSLAKNIQYF. CDR3 nucleotide sequence: TGTGCCAGTAGCGACAGGAGCTTAGCCAAAAACATTCAGTACTTC.

In this sample, this clonotype turned up a few times. The J gene is TRBJ2-7, the V gene TRBV5-1; 8 positions match TRBD1. CDR1 is SGHRS and CDR2 is YFSETQ in the germline V gene. V lost 0 bases, J lost 1 base, and 3 bases stayed unmatched. This CDR3 is built from 15 residues. The CDR3 nucleotides are TGCGCCAGCAGCTTGGATGGACAGGGATCCTACGAGCAGTACTTC. Translating gives CASSLDGQGSYEQYF.

Only a few counts were recorded for this clonotype. The rearrangement uses TRBV7-8 and TRBJ1-2; D possibly corresponds to TRBD1 (5 bases). This CDR3 has 16 residues. In germline, CDR1 is SGHVS, CDR2 FQNEAQ. Between the trimmed V and J ends, which lost 2 bases and 2 bases, there was a span of 15 bases. The CDR3 loop is CASSLTSGPVNYGYTF. The CDR3 nucleotides read TGTGCCAGCAGCTTAACGTCAGGGCCGGTGAACTATGGCTACACCTTC.

This clonotype showed up many times. The V and J genes are TRBV19 and TRBJ2-3; D gene uncertain. The CDR3 has 13 residues. The V gene's germline CDR1 is LNHDA and CDR2 SQIVND (reference sequence). V lost 5 bases and J 1 base, leaving 7 bases between the germline ends. This chain's CDR3 is CASSPSGTDTQYF. The CDR3 coding sequence is TGTGCCAGTAGTCCAAGCGGCACAGATACGCAGTATTTT.

This clonotype occurred a few times. This chain uses TRBV5-1 with TRBJ1-1; D is perhaps TRBD1 (6 bases). The CDR3 spans 11 residues. Per the germline V gene, CDR1 is SGHRS and CDR2 is YFSETQ. The ends were cut back, 2 bases at V and 8 bases at J, with 7 bases in the middle. The DNA of the CDR3 is TGCGCCAGCAGCTTCGGACAGGAAGCTTTCTTT. Amino acids: CASSFGQEAFF.

This clonotype has a count of ten or more. This sequence joins TRBV7-2 and TRBJ2-5; a weak D match, TRBD2 (5 bases). Germline CDR1 SGHTA, CDR2 FQGNSA. The V gene lost 1 base and the J gene lost 4 bases, with 13 bases spanning the gap. The CDR3 has 15 residues. The CDR3 reads CASSLGFLAGETQYF. The CDR3 nucleotides are TGTGCCAGCAGCTTAGGCTTCCTAGCCGGAGAGACCCAGTACTTC.

The chain recombines TRBV19 with TRBJ2-3, with D unclear. The CDR3 is made up of 13 amino acids. V gave up 7 bases and J gave up 3 bases, with 11 bases separating them. In germline, CDR1 is LNHDA, CDR2 SQIVND (reference sequence). The CDR3 reads CASNPPGTDTQYF. In DNA form, the CDR3 reads TGTGCCAGTAACCCCCCTGGAACAGATACGCAGTATTTT. Drawing the rest from reference TRBV19 and TRBJ2-3, the complete variable domain is DGGITQSPKYLFRKEGQNVTLSCEQNLNHDAMYWYRQDPGQGLRLIYYSQIVNDFQKGDIAEGYSVSREKKESFPLTVTSAQKNPTAFYLCASNPPGTDTQYFGPGTRLTVL.

In its sample, this clonotype was seen a few times. The chain joins TRBV2 to TRBJ2-7; 7 positions agree with TRBD1. After removal of 4 bases from V and 2 bases from J, the junction contained 5 bases not matched to a gene. This CDR3 comprises 14 residues. Germline-derived CDR1 and CDR2 are SNHLY and FYNNEI. This CDR3 is CASSGQGTAYEQYF. The DNA for the CDR3 is TGTGCCAGCAGTGGACAGGGTACCGCCTACGAGCAGTACTTC.

This clonotype was counted at least ten times. V gene TRBV3-1 combines with J gene TRBJ2-2, with TRBD2 matching over 7 bases. This CDR3 spans 15 amino acids. Losses at the gene ends were 8 bases for V and 1 base for J; bases not matched to a gene: 7. Germline V CDR1 and CDR2: LGHDT, YNNKEL (reference sequence). The CDR3 region has the DNA TGTGCCAGCTCCCGTACGGGGGGGAACACCGGGGAGCTGTTTTTT. This encodes CASSRTGGNTGELFF.

This clonotype was counted ten times or more. In nucleotides, the CDR3 is TGTGCCAGCAGTTTAGGGCCCAGCGGCAAAGCCAAAAACATTCAGTACTTC. This codes for CASSLGPSGKAKNIQYF. The V and J genes are TRBV27 and TRBJ2-4, with D possibly being TRBD2 (5 bases). With 2 bases removed from V and 0 bases from J, the gap between germline ends came to 14 bases. Germline V CDR1 and CDR2: MNHEY, SMNVEV (reference sequence). There are 17 residues in the CDR3.

A few counts support this clonotype. The chain employs TRBV3-1 and TRBJ2-7; 8 positions agree with TRBD2. CDR3 length: 16 amino acids. Germline V gene data show CDR1 as LGHDT and CDR2 as YNNKEL (reference sequence). The trim removed 3 bases at V and 3 bases at J, leaving 10 bases unmatched. The CDR3 DNA reads as TGTGCCAGCAGCCAGAAGCGGGGGCCAACACTCTACGAGCAGTACTTC. Translation: CASSQKRGPTLYEQYF.

The J gene is TRBJ2-1, the V gene TRBV29-1, with 10 bases matching TRBD2. Germline V CDR1 and CDR2: SQVTM, ANQGSEA. The CDR3 contains 14 residues. J was trimmed by 5 bases and V by 4 bases; bases with no gene match: 5. This CDR3 reads CSVATSGLDNEQFF. CDR3 bases: TGCAGCGTTGCGACTAGCGGGTTAGACAATGAGCAGTTCTTC.

This clonotype was picked up a small number of times. This sequence joins TRBV7-6 and TRBJ2-7; D may be TRBD1 or TRBD2 (6 bases each). Germline CDR1 and CDR2: SGHVS and FNYEAQ. Trimming shortened V by 2 bases and J by 6 bases, and 14 bases separated the two germline ends. The CDR3 contains 14 residues. CDR3 protein: CASSLYEGGSEQYF. CDR3 sequence (DNA): TGTGCCAGCAGCTTATACGAAGGGGGGAGCGAGCAGTACTTC.

This chain joins TRBV11-3 and TRBJ2-1, with a possible D match to TRBD2 (6 bases). V shed 4 bases and J shed 4 bases, with 14 bases lying between them. The CDR3 extends over 15 amino acids. Germline CDR1 is SGHNT and CDR2 is YENEEA. CDR3 sequence (DNA): TGTGCCAGCAGCTGGGACGGGAGCGCTTACAATGAGCAGTTCTTC. This translates into CASSWDGSAYNEQFF.